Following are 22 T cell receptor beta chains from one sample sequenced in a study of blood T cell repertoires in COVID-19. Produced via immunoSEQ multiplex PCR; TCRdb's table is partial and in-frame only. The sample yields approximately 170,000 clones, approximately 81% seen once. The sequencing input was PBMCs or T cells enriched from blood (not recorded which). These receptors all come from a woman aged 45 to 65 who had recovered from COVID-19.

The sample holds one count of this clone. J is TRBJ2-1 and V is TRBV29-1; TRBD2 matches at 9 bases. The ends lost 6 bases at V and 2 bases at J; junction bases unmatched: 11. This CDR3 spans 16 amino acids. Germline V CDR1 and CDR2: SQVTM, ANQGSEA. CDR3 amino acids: CSVRPRLAATYNEQFF. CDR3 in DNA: TGCAGCGTGAGACCACGACTAGCGGCTACCTACAATGAGCAGTTCTTC.

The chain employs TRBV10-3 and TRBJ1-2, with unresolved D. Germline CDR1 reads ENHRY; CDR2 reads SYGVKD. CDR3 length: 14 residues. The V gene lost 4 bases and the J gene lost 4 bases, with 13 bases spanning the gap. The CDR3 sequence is CAISGAADAYGYTF. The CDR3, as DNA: TGTGCCATCAGTGGGGCCGCCGATGCCTATGGCTACACCTTC.

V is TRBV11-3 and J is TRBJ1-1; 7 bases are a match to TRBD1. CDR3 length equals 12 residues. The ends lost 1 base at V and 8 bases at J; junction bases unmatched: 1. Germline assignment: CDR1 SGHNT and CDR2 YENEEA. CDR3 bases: TGTGCCAGCAGCTTAGGAGGGGGCGAAGCTTTCTTT. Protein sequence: CASSLGGGEAFF.

CDR3 nucleotide sequence: TGTGCCAGCAGCCTTAGACTAGCGGGAGTAACGGGCGGGGAGCTGTTTTTT. As protein: CASSLRLAGVTGGELFF. This chain joins TRBV7-2 and TRBJ2-2; TRBD2 matches 12 bases. J lost 7 bases, V lost 5 bases, and 11 bases had no gene match. The CDR3 has 17 amino acids. CDR1 SGHTA and CDR2 FQGNSA come from the germline V gene.

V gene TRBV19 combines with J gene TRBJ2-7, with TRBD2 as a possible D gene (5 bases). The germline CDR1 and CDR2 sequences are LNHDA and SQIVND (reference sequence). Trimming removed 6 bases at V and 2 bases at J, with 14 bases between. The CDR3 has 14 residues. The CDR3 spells CASRTRPGTYEQYF. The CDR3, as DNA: TGTGCCAGTAGAACGAGACCGGGAACCTACGAGCAGTACTTC. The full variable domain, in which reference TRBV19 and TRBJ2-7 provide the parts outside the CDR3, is DGGITQSPKYLFRKEGQNVTLSCEQNLNHDAMYWYRQDPGQGLRLIYYSQIVNDFQKGDIAEGYSVSREKKESFPLTVTSAQKNPTAFYLCASRTRPGTYEQYFGPGTRLTVT.

The CDR3 bases are TGTGCCATCAGAGAGACAGAATACTACGAGCAGTACTTC. Its protein is CAIRETEYYEQYF. This chain joins TRBV10-3 and TRBJ2-7, with D tentatively TRBD1 (5 bases). Trimming took off 6 bases at V and 3 bases at J, with 12 bases between the two ends. The CDR3 sequence is 13 residues long. Germline V gives CDR1 ENHRY, CDR2 SYGVKD.

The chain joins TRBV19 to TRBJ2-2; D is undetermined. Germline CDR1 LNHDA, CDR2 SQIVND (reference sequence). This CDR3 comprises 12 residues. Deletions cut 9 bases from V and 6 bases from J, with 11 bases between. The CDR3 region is CASLDAAGELFF. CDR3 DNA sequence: TGTGCCAGCCTCGATGCGGCCGGGGAGCTGTTTTTT.

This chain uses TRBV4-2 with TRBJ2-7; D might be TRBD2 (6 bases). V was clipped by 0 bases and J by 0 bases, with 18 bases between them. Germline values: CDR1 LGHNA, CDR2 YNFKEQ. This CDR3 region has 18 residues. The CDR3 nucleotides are TGTGCCAGCAGCCAAGATATCGGAGGGCCGGGTCGCTCCTACGAGCAGTACTTC. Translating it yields CASSQDIGGPGRSYEQYF.

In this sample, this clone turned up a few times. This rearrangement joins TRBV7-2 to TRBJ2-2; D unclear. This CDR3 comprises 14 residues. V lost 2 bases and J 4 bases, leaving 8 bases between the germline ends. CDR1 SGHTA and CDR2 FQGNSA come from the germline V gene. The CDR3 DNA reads TGTGCCAGCAGCTTAAACTGGGCCACCGGGGAGCTGTTTTTT. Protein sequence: CASSLNWATGELFF.

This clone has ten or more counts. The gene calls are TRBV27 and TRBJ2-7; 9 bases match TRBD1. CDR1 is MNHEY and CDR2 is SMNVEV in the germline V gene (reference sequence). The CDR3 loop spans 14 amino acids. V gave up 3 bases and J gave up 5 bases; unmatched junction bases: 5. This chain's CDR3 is CASSFRDRVHEQYF. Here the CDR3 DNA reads TGTGCCAGCAGTTTCCGGGACAGGGTGCACGAGCAGTACTTC.

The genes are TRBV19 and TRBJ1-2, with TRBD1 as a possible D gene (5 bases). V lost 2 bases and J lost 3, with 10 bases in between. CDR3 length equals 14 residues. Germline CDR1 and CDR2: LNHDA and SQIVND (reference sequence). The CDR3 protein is CASSIKQVYYGYTF. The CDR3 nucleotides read TGTGCCAGTAGTATAAAACAGGTCTACTATGGCTACACCTTC.

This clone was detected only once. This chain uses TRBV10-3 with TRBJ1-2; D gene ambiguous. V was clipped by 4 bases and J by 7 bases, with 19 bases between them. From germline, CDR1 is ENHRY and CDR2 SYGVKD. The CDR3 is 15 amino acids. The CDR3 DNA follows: TGTGCCATCAGTGGCCGCGGGAGTGAGGTTTCTGGCTACACCTTC. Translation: CAISGRGSEVSGYTF.

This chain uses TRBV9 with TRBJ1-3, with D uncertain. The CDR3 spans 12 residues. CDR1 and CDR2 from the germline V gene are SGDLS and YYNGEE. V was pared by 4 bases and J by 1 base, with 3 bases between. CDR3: CASSRSGNTIYF. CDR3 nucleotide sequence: TGTGCCAGCAGCCGGTCTGGAAACACCATATATTTT.

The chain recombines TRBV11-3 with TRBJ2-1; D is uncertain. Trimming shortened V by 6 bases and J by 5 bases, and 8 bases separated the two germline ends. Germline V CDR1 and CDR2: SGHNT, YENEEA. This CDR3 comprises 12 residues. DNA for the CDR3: TGTGCCAGCAGAACCCTAGACAATGAGCAGTTCTTC. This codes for CASRTLDNEQFF.

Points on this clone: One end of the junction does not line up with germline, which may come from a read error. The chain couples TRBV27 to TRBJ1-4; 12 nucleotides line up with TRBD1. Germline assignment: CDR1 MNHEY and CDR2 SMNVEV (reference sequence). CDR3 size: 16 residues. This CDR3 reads CVSSLDNRDRGPWLFF. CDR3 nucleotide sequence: TGTGTCAGCAGTTTAGATAACCGGGACAGGGGGCCTTGGCTGTTTTTT.

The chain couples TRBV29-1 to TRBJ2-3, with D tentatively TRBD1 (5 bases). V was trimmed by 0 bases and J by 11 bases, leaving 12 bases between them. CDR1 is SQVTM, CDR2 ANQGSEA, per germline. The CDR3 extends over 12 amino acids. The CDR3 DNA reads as TGCAGCGTTGAAGAGACAGTTAGTCAGCAGTATTTT. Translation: CSVEETVSQQYF.

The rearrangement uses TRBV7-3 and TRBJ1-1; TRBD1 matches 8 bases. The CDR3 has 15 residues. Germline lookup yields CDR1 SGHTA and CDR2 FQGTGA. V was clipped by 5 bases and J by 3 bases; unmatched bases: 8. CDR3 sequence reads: CASSPGQGADTEAFF. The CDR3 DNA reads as TGTGCCAGCAGCCCCGGCCAGGGGGCAGACACTGAAGCTTTCTTT.

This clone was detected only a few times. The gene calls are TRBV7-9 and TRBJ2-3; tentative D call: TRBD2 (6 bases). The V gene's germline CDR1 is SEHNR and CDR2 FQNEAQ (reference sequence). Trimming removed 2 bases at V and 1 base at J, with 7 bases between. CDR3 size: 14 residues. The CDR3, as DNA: TGTGCCAGCAGCTTACAGCGGGGCACAGATACGCAGTATTTT. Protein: CASSLQRGTDTQYF.

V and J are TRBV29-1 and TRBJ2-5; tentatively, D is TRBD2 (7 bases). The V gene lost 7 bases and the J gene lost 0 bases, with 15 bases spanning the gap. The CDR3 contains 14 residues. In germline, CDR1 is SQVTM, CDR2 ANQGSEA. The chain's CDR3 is CSAGGRTDQETQYF. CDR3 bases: TGCAGCGCGGGGGGTCGGACAGACCAAGAGACCCAGTACTTC.

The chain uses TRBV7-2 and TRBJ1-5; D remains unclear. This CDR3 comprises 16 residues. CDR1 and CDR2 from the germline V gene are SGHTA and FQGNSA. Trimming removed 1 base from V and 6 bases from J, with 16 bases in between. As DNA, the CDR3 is TGTGCCAGCAGCTTAGTCGGCGGGCTGGTGAGTCAGCCCCAGCATTTT. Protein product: CASSLVGGLVSQPQHF.

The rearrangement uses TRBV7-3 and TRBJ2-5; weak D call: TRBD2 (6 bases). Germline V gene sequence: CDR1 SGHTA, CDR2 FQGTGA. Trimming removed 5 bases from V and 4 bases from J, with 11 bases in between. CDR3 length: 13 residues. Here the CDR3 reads CASSVLGGETQYF. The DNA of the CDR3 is TGTGCCAGCAGCGTCCTCGGGGGAGAGACCCAGTACTTC.

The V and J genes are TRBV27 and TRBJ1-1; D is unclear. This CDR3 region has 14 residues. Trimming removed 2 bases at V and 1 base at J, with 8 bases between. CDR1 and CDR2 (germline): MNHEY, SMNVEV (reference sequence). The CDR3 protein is CASSLDEGNTEAFF. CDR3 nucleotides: TGTGCCAGCAGTTTAGATGAGGGGAACACTGAAGCTTTCTTT.